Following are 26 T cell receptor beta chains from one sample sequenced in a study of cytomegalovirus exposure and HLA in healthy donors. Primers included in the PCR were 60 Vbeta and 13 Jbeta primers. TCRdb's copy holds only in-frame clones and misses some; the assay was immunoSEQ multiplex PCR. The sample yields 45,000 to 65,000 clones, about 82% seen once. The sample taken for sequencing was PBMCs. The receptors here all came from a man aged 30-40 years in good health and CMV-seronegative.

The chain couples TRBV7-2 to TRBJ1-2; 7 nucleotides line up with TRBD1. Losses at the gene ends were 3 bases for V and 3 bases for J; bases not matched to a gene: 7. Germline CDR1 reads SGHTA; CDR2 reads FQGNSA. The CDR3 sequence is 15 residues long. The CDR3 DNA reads TGTGCCAGCAGCTTCCTTAGGACAGGCTACTATGGCTACACCTTC. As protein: CASSFLRTGYYGYTF.

Here the CDR3 DNA reads TGTGCCAGCAGCTCTAGACGGACTAGCGGAGGAGGCCCAGATACGCAGTATTTT. Amino acid sequence: CASSSRRTSGGGPDTQYF. The V call is TRBV7-2, the J call TRBJ2-3; 10 bases are shared with TRBD2. The J segment lost 4 bases and the V segment lost 4 bases, leaving 14 bases of the junction unmatched. Germline V gene sequence: CDR1 SGHTA, CDR2 FQGNSA. CDR3 length: 18 amino acids. The full variable domain, with the rest looked up from reference TRBV7-2 and TRBJ2-3, is GAGVSQSPSNKVTEKGKDVELRCDPISGHTALYWYRQSLGQGLEFLIYFQGNSAPDKSGLPSDRFSAERTGGSVSTLTIQRTQQEDSAVYLCASSSRRTSGGGPDTQYFGPGTRLTVL.

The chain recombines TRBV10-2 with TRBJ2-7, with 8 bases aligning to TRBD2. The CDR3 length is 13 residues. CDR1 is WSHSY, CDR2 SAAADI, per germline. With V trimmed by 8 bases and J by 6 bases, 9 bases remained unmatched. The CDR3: CASQREPLSEQYF. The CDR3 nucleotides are TGCGCCAGCCAGCGGGAGCCACTTTCCGAGCAGTACTTC.

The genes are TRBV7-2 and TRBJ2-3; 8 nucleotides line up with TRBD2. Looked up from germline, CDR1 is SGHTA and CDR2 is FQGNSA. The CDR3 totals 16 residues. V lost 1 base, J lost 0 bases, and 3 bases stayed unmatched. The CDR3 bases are TGTGCCAGCAGCTTAGTGCGCGGGGGGAGCACAGATACGCAGTATTTT. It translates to CASSLVRGGSTDTQYF.

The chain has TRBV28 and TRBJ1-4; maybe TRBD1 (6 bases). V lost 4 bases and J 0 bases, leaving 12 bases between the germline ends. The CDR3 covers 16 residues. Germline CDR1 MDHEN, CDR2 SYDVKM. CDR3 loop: CASSSPYRATNEKLFF. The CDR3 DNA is TGTGCCAGCAGTTCTCCCTACAGGGCAACTAATGAAAAACTGTTTTTT.

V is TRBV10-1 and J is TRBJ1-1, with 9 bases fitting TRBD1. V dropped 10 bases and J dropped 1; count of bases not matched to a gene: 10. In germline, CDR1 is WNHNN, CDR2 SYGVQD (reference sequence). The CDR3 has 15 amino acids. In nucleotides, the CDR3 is TGCGCCACCACTAGGACAGGGGCTGGGAACACTGAAGCTTTCTTT. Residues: CATTRTGAGNTEAFF.

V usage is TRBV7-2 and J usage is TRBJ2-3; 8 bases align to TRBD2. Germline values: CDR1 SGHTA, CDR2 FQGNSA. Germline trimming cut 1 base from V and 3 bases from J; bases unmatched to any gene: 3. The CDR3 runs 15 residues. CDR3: CASSLGGGGTDTQYF. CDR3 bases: TGTGCCAGCAGCTTAGGGGGCGGGGGGACAGATACGCAGTATTTT.

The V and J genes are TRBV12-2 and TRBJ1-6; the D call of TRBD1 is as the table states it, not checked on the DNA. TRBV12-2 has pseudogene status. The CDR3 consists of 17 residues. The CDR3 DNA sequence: TGTGCAAGTCGCTCTAGGCAATCCGGGACAGATAATTCACCCCTCCACTTT. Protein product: CASRSRQSGTDNSPLHF.

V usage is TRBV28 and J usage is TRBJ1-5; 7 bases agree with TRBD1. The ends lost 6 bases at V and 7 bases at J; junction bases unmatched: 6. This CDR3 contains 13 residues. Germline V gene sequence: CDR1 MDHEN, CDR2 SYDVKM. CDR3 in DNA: TGTGCCAGCAGCCCCAGAGGGGGCCAGCCCCAGCATTTT. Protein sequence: CASSPRGGQPQHF.

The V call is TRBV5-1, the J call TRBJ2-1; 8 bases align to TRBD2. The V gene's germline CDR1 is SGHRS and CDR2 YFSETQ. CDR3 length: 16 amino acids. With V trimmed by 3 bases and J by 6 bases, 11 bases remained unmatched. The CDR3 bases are TGCGCCAGCAGCTGGGTTAGCGGGACCCCTTTCAATGAGCAGTTCTTC. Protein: CASSWVSGTPFNEQFF.

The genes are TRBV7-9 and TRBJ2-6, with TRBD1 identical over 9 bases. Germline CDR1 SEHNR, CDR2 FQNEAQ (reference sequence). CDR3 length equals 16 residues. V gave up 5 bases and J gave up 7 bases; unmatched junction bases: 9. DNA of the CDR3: TGTGCCAGCAGCCCCTGGACAGGGGTTAGCGCCAACGTCCTGACTTTC. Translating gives CASSPWTGVSANVLTF.

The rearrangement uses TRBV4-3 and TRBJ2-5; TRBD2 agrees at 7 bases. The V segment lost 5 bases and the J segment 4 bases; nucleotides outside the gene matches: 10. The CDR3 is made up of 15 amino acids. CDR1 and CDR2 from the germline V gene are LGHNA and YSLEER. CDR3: CASSGRERGTETQYF. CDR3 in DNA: TGCGCCAGCAGCGGAAGGGAGCGGGGCACAGAGACCCAGTACTTC.

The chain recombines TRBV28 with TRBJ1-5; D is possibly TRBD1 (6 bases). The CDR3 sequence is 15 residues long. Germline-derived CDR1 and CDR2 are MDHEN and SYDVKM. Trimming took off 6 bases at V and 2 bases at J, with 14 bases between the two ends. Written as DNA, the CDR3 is TGTGCCAGCAGAGGGGGGGGAGGGGGCAATCAGCCCCAGCATTTT. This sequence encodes CASRGGGGGNQPQHF.

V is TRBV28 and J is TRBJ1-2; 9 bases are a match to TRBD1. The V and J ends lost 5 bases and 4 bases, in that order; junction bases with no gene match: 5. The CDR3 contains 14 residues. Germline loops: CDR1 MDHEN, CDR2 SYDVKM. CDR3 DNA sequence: TGTGCCAGCAGTAAAGGACAGGGGTCCTATGGCTACACCTTC. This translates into CASSKGQGSYGYTF.

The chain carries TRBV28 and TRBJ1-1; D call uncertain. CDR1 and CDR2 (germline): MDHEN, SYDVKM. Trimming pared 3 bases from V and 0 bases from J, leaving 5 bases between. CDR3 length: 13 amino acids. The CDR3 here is CASSFLLNTEAFF. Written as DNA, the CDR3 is TGTGCCAGCAGTTTCTTATTGAACACTGAAGCTTTCTTT.

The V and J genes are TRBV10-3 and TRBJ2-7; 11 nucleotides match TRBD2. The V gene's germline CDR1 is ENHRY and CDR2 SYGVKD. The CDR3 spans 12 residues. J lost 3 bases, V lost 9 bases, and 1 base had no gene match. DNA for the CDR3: TGTGCCATACTAGCGGGAGACTACGAGCAGTACTTC. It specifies CAILAGDYEQYF.

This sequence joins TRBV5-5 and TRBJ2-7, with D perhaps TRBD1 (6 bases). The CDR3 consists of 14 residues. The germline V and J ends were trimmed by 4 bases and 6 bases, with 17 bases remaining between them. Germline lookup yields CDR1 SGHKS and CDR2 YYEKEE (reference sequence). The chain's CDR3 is CASSHRATPSEQYF. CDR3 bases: TGTGCCAGCAGCCACAGGGCAACCCCCTCCGAGCAGTACTTC. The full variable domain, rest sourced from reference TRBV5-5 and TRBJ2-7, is DAGVTQSPTHLIKTRGQQVTLRCSPISGHKSVSWYQQVLGQGPQFIFQYYEKEERGRGNFPDRFSARQFPNYSSELNVNALLLGDSALYLCASSHRATPSEQYFGPGTRLTVT.

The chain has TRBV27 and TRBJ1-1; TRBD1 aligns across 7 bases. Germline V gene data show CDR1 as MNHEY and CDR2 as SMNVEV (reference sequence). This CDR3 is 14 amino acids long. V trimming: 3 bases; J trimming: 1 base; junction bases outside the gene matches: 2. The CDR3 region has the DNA TGTGCCAGCAGTTTGCAGGGGGGGAACACTGAAGCTTTCTTT. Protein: CASSLQGGNTEAFF.

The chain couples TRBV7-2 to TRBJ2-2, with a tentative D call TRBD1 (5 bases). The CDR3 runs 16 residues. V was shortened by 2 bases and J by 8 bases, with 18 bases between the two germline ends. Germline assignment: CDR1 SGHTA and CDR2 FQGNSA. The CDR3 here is CASSLILQGQPGELFF. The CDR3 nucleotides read TGTGCCAGCAGCTTAATCCTCCAGGGCCAACCTGGGGAGCTGTTTTTT.

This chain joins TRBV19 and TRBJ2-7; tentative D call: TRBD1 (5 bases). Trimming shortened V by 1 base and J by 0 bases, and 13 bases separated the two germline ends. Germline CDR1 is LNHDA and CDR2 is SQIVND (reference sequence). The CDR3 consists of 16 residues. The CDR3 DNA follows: TGTGCCAGTAGTATAGTCGCAGGGAAAGCCTCCTACGAGCAGTACTTC. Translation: CASSIVAGKASYEQYF.

This CDR3 reads CASSPWTSGNYEQYF. DNA of the CDR3: TGTGCCAGTAGTCCCTGGACTAGCGGGAACTACGAGCAGTACTTC. The V and J genes are TRBV19 and TRBJ2-7, with TRBD2 matching over 12 bases. The CDR3 covers 15 residues. CDR1 is LNHDA and CDR2 is SQIVND in the germline V gene (reference sequence). V shed 5 bases and J 3 bases; nucleotides not matched to a gene: 5.

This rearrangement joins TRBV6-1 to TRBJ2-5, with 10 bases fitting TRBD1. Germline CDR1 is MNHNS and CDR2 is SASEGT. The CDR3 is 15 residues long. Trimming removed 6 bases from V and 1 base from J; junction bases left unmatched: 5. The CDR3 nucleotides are TGTGCCAGCAGGCGACAGGGGGCAATCCAAGAGACCCAGTACTTC. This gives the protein CASRRQGAIQETQYF.

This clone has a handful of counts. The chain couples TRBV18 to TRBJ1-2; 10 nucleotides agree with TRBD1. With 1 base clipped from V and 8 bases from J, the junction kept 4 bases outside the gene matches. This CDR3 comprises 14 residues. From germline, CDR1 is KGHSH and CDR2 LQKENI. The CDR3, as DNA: TGTGCCAGCTCACCACGACAGGGGGCGGAGGGCTACACCTTC. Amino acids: CASSPRQGAEGYTF.

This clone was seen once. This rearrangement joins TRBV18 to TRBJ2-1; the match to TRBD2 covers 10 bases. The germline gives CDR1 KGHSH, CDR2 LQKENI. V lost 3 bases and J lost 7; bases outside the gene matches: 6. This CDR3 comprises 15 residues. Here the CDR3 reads CASSPLAGVGNEQFF. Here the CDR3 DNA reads TGTGCCAGCTCACCTCTAGCGGGAGTGGGGAATGAGCAGTTCTTC.

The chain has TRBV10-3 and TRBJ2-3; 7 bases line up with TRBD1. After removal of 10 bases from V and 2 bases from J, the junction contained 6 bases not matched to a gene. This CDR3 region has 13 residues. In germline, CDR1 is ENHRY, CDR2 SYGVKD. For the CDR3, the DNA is TGTGCCACCCGACAGGGTGCCACAGATACGCAGTATTTT. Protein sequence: CATRQGATDTQYF.

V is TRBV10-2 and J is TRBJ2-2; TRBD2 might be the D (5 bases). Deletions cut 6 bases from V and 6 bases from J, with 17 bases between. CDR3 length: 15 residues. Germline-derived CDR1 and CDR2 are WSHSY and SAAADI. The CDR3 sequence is CASSLYGWRAGELFF. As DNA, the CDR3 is TGCGCCAGCAGCCTGTATGGTTGGCGGGCCGGGGAGCTGTTTTTT.